This TCR gamma chain was identified during a study of Vδ1+ human thymocytes. Study-wide results and limits: Thymic delta-chain repertoires held approximately 19% Vdelta2 sequences and few Vdelta3, despite high sort purity. Many TRG clonotypes were shared between donors; TRD repertoires were essentially private. Thymic TRG and TRD repertoires appeared highly polyclonal, with Gaussian CDR3 length distributions.

Trimming at V came to 4 bases and at J to 9 bases, leaving 6 bases not matched to a gene. Germline V CDR1 and CDR2: VENAVY, YDSYNSRV. This CDR3 has 11 amino acids. The template was reverse-transcribed extracted RNA. The CDR3 regions were amplified by multiplex PCR from V-gene primers to a constant-region primer. TCRdb reran clone calling via CATT on the multiplex PCR reads. The sample shows about 36,000 gamma-chain clones, 20% of them seen only once. This clone showed up just a few times. Its antigen remains unidentified. This rearrangement joins TRGV8 to TRGJ1 or TRGJ2. The specimen was Vdelta1+ gamma-delta thymocytes from the thymus. The subset was: FACS-sorted CD3+ TCRalphabeta- TCRVdelta1+ TCRVdelta2- thymocytes. The source of this sequence is a girl less than two years old who had congenital heart surgery. The CDR3, as DNA: TGTGCCACCTGGGAGGTCATTAAGAAACTCTTT. Translation gives CATWEVIKKLF.